This is a list of T cell receptor beta chains from one sample in a study of human T cells and chemical hapten exposure. MiXCR was run by TCRdb on the RACE reads, yielding one entry per CDR3 protein. The table records roughly 380,000 distinct CDR3 sequences, around 6% of them present only once. The sequences come from whole blood, collected in connection with sensitization to the hapten diphenylcyclopropenone (DPC). Receptor source: a woman under 30 with alopecia areata. Some clones in this sample may be carry-over from other donors' samples. Each CDR3 is given with its conserved first and last residue. The order of the fields is D gene, J gene, clone size, V gene, CDR3 protein, CDR3 DNA. D genes are given only for firm matches. Part of the rows lack a size; the others show once, few, many or a class for expanded clones.

NA TRBJ1-1 many TRBV28 CASSSPSDHSTEAFF TGTGCCAGCAGTTCCCCTTCCGACCATAGCACTGAAGCTTTCTTT
NA TRBJ2-3 many TRBV7-2 CASSPGSRRSDTQYF TGTGCCAGCAGCCCAGGATCAAGAAGGTCAGATACGCAGTATTTT
TRBD1 TRBJ1-6 many TRBV25-1 CASSEMGGQGPSPLHF TGTGCCAGCAGTGAAATGGGTGGACAGGGCCCATCACCCCTCCACTTT
NA TRBJ1-6 NA TRBV20-1 CSAPSPGNSPLHF TGCAGTGCCCCCTCTCCGGGGAATTCACCCCTCCACTTT
NA TRBJ1-5 many TRBV12-3/TRBV12-4 CASSFGSGPQHF TGTGCCAGCAGTTTCGGCTCGGGGCCCCAGCATTTT
NA TRBJ1-2 NA TRBV5-1 CASSLQDSYGYTF TGCGCCAGCAGCTTACAGGACTCCTATGGCTACACCTTC
NA TRBJ1-2 few TRBV29-1 CSVEEGIPYGYTF TGCAGCGTTGAAGAGGGGATCCCCTATGGCTACACCTTC
NA TRBJ1-1 few TRBV27 CASSVGQKTNTEAFF TGTGCCAGCAGTGTAGGACAGAAGACGAACACTGAAGCTTTCTTT
NA TRBJ2-5 few TRBV3-1 CASSQEVSDRQETQYF TGTGCCAGCAGCCAAGAAGTATCGGACCGTCAAGAGACCCAGTACTTC
NA TRBJ1-3 many TRBV6-5 CASSYSRFRNTIYF TGTGCCAGCAGTTACTCGAGGTTTCGAAACACCATATATTTT
TRBD1 TRBJ2-1 few TRBV6-2/TRBV6-3 CASTYRDRVYNEQFF TGTGCCAGCACATACCGGGACAGGGTATACAATGAGCAGTTCTTC
NA TRBJ1-4 few TRBV7-9 CASSPLLLGINEKLFF TGTGCCAGCAGCCCCTTGTTGCTCGGAATTAATGAAAAACTGTTTTTT
NA TRBJ2-1 NA TRBV3-1 CASSQGHRTSYNEQFF TGTGCCAGCAGCCAAGGTCATAGGACTTCCTACAATGAGCAGTTCTTC
NA TRBJ1-1 many TRBV12-3/TRBV12-4 CASSWGFGKWNTEAFF TGTGCCAGCAGTTGGGGCTTTGGAAAATGGAACACTGAAGCTTTCTTT
TRBD1 TRBJ1-1 few TRBV4-2 CASSQDPEQGAFTEAFF TGTGCCAGCAGCCAAGACCCCGAACAGGGGGCATTCACTGAAGCTTTCTTT
NA TRBJ2-3 many TRBV12-3/TRBV12-4 CASSSKGGWSTDTQYF TGTGCCAGCAGTTCCAAGGGGGGCTGGAGCACAGATACGCAGTATTTT
TRBD1 TRBJ1-6 NA TRBV4-1 CASRVGQALSYNSPLHF TGCGCCAGCAGAGTTGGACAGGCCCTCTCCTATAATTCACCCCTCCACTTT
NA TRBJ1-6 many TRBV28 CASSSRRDYWPPLHF TGTGCCAGCAGTTCCCGCCGGGACTATTGGCCACCCCTCCACTTT
NA TRBJ1-2 NA TRBV29-1 CSVLGGSYGYTF TGCAGCGTTCTTGGGGGCAGCTATGGCTACACCTTC
TRBD2 TRBJ2-1 many TRBV7-9 CASSLLAVGGSYNEQFF TGTGCCAGCAGCTTGCTAGCGGTGGGGGGTTCCTACAATGAGCAGTTCTTC
NA TRBJ2-7 NA TRBV6-5 CAARAPSSYEQYF TGTGCCGCCCGGGCCCCGAGCTCCTACGAGCAGTACTTC
NA TRBJ1-1 NA TRBV7-9 CASSPTLGEFYTEAFF TGTGCCAGCAGCCCCACTCTCGGTGAATTTTATACTGAAGCTTTCTTT
TRBD1 TRBJ1-5 many TRBV5-1 CASSANPGQDSNQPQHF TGCGCCAGCAGCGCTAATCCCGGACAGGATAGCAATCAGCCCCAGCATTTT